The 30 T cell receptor beta chains reported below all come from one sample, sequenced in a study of regulatory T cells in long-lasting Graves disease. The sample's time point: persistent/refractory GD, antithyroid drugs over 5 years with positive TRAb. After RNA was extracted from PBMCs, the TCR library was made from it. The TCR beta library used iRepertoire HTBI primers with Arm-PCR amplification of CDR3. Using its own MiXCR run on the multiplex PCR reads, TCRdb lists one record per CDR3 protein. The data show 600,000 to 800,000 distinct CDR3 sequences, about 32% seen once. Sample: peripheral blood mononuclear cells (PBMCs), taken when the disease was refractory, from a patient treated with antithyroid drugs. These receptors were obtained from a female donor with Graves disease.

This clonotype came up a few times. V and J are TRBV5-1 and TRBJ2-7; 7 positions match TRBD2. With V trimmed by 2 bases and J by 2 bases, 4 bases remained unmatched. Germline loops: CDR1 SGHRS, CDR2 YFSETQ. This CDR3 is built from 14 residues. The CDR3 DNA reads as TGCGCCAGCAGCTTTATAGCGGGTGCCTACGAGCAGTACTTC. Protein sequence: CASSFIAGAYEQYF.

This clonotype was seen ten or more times. The chain has TRBV6-2 or TRBV6-3 and TRBJ2-7; D unresolved. In germline, CDR1 is MNHEY, CDR2 SVGEGT. Trimming left V 2 bases short and J 2 bases short, with 4 bases between. This CDR3 spans 12 amino acids. CDR3 in DNA: TGTGCCAGCAGTTACGGACCCTACGAGCAGTACTTC. Translating it yields CASSYGPYEQYF.

This clonotype was observed a handful of times. The chain is built from TRBV18 and TRBJ2-4; D is unclear. CDR3 size: 16 residues. The germline CDR1 and CDR2 sequences are KGHSH and LQKENI. The V end lost 3 bases, the J end lost 1 base, and 13 bases lay between the germline ends. This CDR3 reads CASSPGPLGAKNIQYF. The CDR3 DNA reads as TGTGCCAGCTCACCCGGACCTCTGGGGGCCAAAAACATTCAGTACTTC.

Notes on this clonotype: A read error may explain this, as a much larger clone is one base away. This sequence joins TRBV11-2 and TRBJ2-5, with TRBD2 identical over 10 bases. Germline-derived CDR1 and CDR2 are SGHAT and FQNNGV. The CDR3 consists of 15 residues. This CDR3 is CTSSFLAGAQETQYF. CDR3 nucleotide sequence: TGTACCAGCAGCTTTCTAGCGGGGGCCCAAGAGACCCAGTACTTC.

This chain uses TRBV20-1 with TRBJ2-7; TRBD2 is a possible D gene (6 bases). V dropped 0 bases and J dropped 2 bases, with 11 bases sitting between them. The V gene's germline CDR1 is DFQATT and CDR2 SNEGSKA (reference sequence). The CDR3 runs to 14 residues. The CDR3 reads CSARDSGVTYEQYF. The CDR3 nucleotides are TGCAGTGCTAGAGATTCGGGAGTAACCTACGAGCAGTACTTC.

This clonotype came up many times. This chain links TRBV25-1 with TRBJ2-7, with D perhaps assigned TRBD1 or TRBD2 (7 bases each). The germline CDR1 and CDR2 sequences are MGHDK and SYGVNS. The CDR3 loop spans 14 amino acids. V lost 6 bases and J lost 2, with 14 bases in between. The CDR3 nucleotides read TGTGCCAGCAGCCGGGGAGGGGGCCCCTACGAGCAGTACTTC. It is translated as CASSRGGGPYEQYF.

This clonotype has just one count. This chain uses TRBV6-2 or TRBV6-3 with TRBJ2-7, with a possible D match to TRBD2 (6 bases). CDR1 and CDR2 from the germline V gene are MNHEY and SVGEGT. CDR3 length: 15 amino acids. V was trimmed by 6 bases and J by 6 bases, leaving 21 bases between them. The CDR3 spells CASRRGLFWSSEQYF. CDR3 nucleotides: TGTGCCAGCAGACGTGGACTATTCTGGTCTAGCGAGCAGTACTTC.

The chain is built from TRBV6-1 and TRBJ2-2, with TRBD2 identical over 13 bases. Trimming cost V 6 bases and J 3 bases; bases outside gene matches: 7. CDR1 MNHNS and CDR2 SASEGT come from the germline V gene. This CDR3 comprises 17 residues. Here the CDR3 reads CASRPTSGRAYTGELFF. CDR3 nucleotide sequence: TGTGCCAGCAGACCCACTAGCGGGAGGGCCTACACCGGGGAGCTGTTTTTT.

V is TRBV6-1 and J is TRBJ1-4; 7 nucleotides agree with TRBD1. V was clipped by 10 bases and J by 8 bases; unmatched bases: 10. Germline V lookup: CDR1 MNHNS, CDR2 SASEGT. The CDR3 extends over 13 amino acids. The CDR3 DNA sequence: TGTGCCACCCACAGGGGAGTAGGAGAAAAACTGTTTTTT. Translated, it gives CATHRGVGEKLFF.

This clonotype was counted a few times. The chain has TRBV28 and TRBJ1-1, with D possibly being TRBD1 (5 bases). The CDR3 covers 16 residues. V lost 5 bases and J lost 3, with 19 bases in between. Germline CDR1 reads MDHEN; CDR2 reads SYDVKM. The CDR3 sequence: CASSTPGRPADTEAFF. CDR3 nucleotide sequence: TGTGCCAGCAGTACCCCGGGACGACCGGCTGACACTGAAGCTTTCTTT. The variable domain in full, completed from reference TRBV28 and TRBJ1-1, reads DVKVTQSSRYLVKRTGEKVFLECVQDMDHENMFWYRQDPGLGLRLIYFSYDVKMKEKGDIPEGYSVSREKKERFSLILESASTNQTSMYLCASSTPGRPADTEAFFGQGTRLTVV.

The chain has TRBV10-3 and TRBJ2-7, with D possibly matching TRBD1 (6 bases). The ends were cut back, 9 bases at V and 5 bases at J, with 17 bases in the middle. Germline CDR1 and CDR2: ENHRY and SYGVKD. The CDR3 has 13 residues. As DNA, the CDR3 is TGTGCCATTAGACAGGTTCACCTCGACGAGCAGTACTTC. Translating gives CAIRQVHLDEQYF.

The chain links TRBV7-9 to TRBJ1-1, with D maybe TRBD1 (6 bases). Trimming cost V 3 bases and J 7 bases, with 12 bases left between them. CDR3 length equals 13 residues. The germline V gene encodes CDR1 SEHNR and CDR2 FQNEAQ (reference sequence). The CDR3 bases are TGTGCCAGCAGCTTGAGGGGGGGGGTTGAAGCTTTCTTT. Protein sequence: CASSLRGGVEAFF.

In its sample, this clonotype was seen many times. The rearrangement links TRBV12-3 or TRBV12-4 to TRBJ1-2; 10 bases agree with TRBD1. The CDR3 extends over 17 amino acids. The V and J ends lost 6 bases and 4 bases, in that order; junction bases with no gene match: 14. This CDR3 is CASSTGQGDQLFYGYTF. The CDR3, as DNA: TGTGCCAGCAGCACCGGACAGGGGGACCAACTTTTCTATGGCTACACCTTC.

J is TRBJ2-5 and V is TRBV20-1; no reliable D call. The germline CDR1 and CDR2 sequences are DFQATT and SNEGSKA (reference sequence). This CDR3 has 13 residues. V lost 5 bases, J lost 2 bases, and 12 bases lay in between. The CDR3 sequence is CSAPLSSQETQYF. The CDR3 nucleotides are TGCAGTGCTCCTCTCAGCAGTCAAGAGACCCAGTACTTC.

V is TRBV28 and J is TRBJ1-5; D uncertain. This CDR3 is built from 18 residues. The V end was cut by 1 base, the J end by 2 bases, with 18 bases between. Germline V gives CDR1 MDHEN, CDR2 SYDVKM. CDR3 DNA sequence: TGTGCCAGCAGTTTATTGGGATCGTGGCGGGTAGGCAATCAGCCCCAGCATTTT. This codes for CASSLLGSWRVGNQPQHF. Combining the CDR3 with reference TRBV28 and TRBJ1-5 gives the whole variable domain DVKVTQSSRYLVKRTGEKVFLECVQDMDHENMFWYRQDPGLGLRLIYFSYDVKMKEKGDIPEGYSVSREKKERFSLILESASTNQTSMYLCASSLLGSWRVGNQPQHFGDGTRLSIL.

The V call is TRBV7-3, the J call TRBJ1-1; no clear D gene. V lost 5 bases and J lost 1, with 14 bases in between. Germline CDR1 SGHTA, CDR2 FQGTGA. This CDR3 comprises 15 residues. CDR3: CASSLGGRRNTEAFF. CDR3 nucleotides: TGTGCCAGCAGCCTCGGTGGACGCAGGAACACTGAAGCTTTCTTT. The variable domain in full, completed from reference TRBV7-3 and TRBJ1-1, reads GAGVSQTPSNKVTEKGKYVELRCDPISGHTALYWYRQSLGQGPEFLIYFQGTGAADDSGLPNDRFFAVRPEGSVSTLKIQRTERGDSAVYLCASSLGGRRNTEAFFGQGTRLTVV.

This chain connects TRBV5-4 to TRBJ2-7, with TRBD2 matching over 7 bases. CDR3 size: 16 residues. From germline, CDR1 is SGHNT and CDR2 YYREEE (reference sequence). J gave up 2 bases and V 4 bases, and 12 bases lay outside the gene matches. CDR3 region: CASSNAGGGAPYEQYF. The DNA of the CDR3 is TGTGCCAGCAGCAACGCTGGGGGAGGGGCGCCCTACGAGCAGTACTTC.

A few counts support this clonotype. The chain is built from TRBV6-1 and TRBJ1-5; 7 nucleotides match TRBD1. Per germline, CDR1 MNHNS and CDR2 SASEGT. Germline trimming cut 6 bases from V and 1 base from J; bases unmatched to any gene: 6. CDR3 length: 15 residues. The CDR3: CASRWDRKSNQPQHF. CDR3 DNA sequence: TGTGCCAGCAGGTGGGACAGAAAGAGCAATCAGCCCCAGCATTTT.

V is TRBV5-4 and J is TRBJ2-5; TRBD1 aligns across 9 bases. This CDR3 contains 14 residues. Trimming took 4 bases from V and 5 from J; bases not matched to a gene: 6. Looked up from germline, CDR1 is SGHNT and CDR2 is YYREEE (reference sequence). The CDR3 is CASSRGQGGETQYF. In nucleotides, the CDR3 is TGTGCCAGCAGCCGGGGACAGGGCGGTGAGACCCAGTACTTC.

This clonotype was found a few times. The chain combines TRBV19 with TRBJ1-1; TRBD1 might be the D (5 bases). Germline V gives CDR1 LNHDA, CDR2 SQIVND (reference sequence). V was shortened by 7 bases and J by 5 bases, with 14 bases between the two germline ends. The CDR3 is 13 residues long. The chain's CDR3 is CASTFQGGTEAFF. CDR3 nucleotide sequence: TGTGCCAGTACCTTCCAGGGAGGTACTGAAGCTTTCTTT.

This rearrangement joins TRBV12-3 or TRBV12-4 to TRBJ1-1; 7 positions agree with TRBD1. V shed 6 bases, J shed 12 bases, and the junction held 10 bases outside the gene matches. The CDR3 extends over 12 amino acids. The CDR3: CASSRGSVGTFF. The CDR3 DNA follows: TGTGCCAGCAGCAGGGGGAGTGTCGGGACTTTCTTT.

In its sample, this clonotype was seen a few times. The gene calls are TRBV29-1 and TRBJ1-1; D is uncertain. The V gene lost 6 bases and the J gene lost 4 bases, with 18 bases spanning the gap. This CDR3 contains 14 residues. The germline V gene has CDR1 SQVTM and CDR2 ANQGSEA. The CDR3 protein is CSVGVIGIGTEAFF. CDR3 bases: TGCAGCGTCGGAGTGATTGGCATAGGCACTGAAGCTTTCTTT. Full variable domain (remainder filled in from reference TRBV29-1 and TRBJ1-1): SAVISQKPSRDICQRGTSLTIQCQVDSQVTMMFWYRQQPGQSLTLIATANQGSEATYESGFVIDKFPISRPNLTFSTLTVSNMSPEDSSIYLCSVGVIGIGTEAFFGQGTRLTVV.

This chain uses TRBV5-6 with TRBJ1-2; D not resolved. Germline V gene sequence: CDR1 SGHDT, CDR2 YYEEEE. V was clipped by 10 bases and J by 1 base, with 14 bases between them. The CDR3 covers 13 residues. The CDR3 nucleotides are TGTGCCTCCAAAGAAGGGATTAACTATGGCTACACCTTC. Its translation is CASKEGINYGYTF.

This clonotype was observed a few times. The chain links TRBV20-1 to TRBJ2-1; D not certain. Germline-derived CDR1 and CDR2 are DFQATT and SNEGSKA (reference sequence). The V gene lost 1 base and the J gene lost 0 bases, with 7 bases spanning the gap. CDR3 length: 14 residues. CDR3 nucleotides: TGCAGTGCTAGAGTGGCGAGCTCCTACAATGAGCAGTTCTTC. Translation: CSARVASSYNEQFF.

This chain connects TRBV20-1 to TRBJ1-1; TRBD1 might be the D (6 bases). V gave up 1 base and J gave up 5 bases, with 14 bases separating them. This CDR3 spans 14 amino acids. CDR1 DFQATT and CDR2 SNEGSKA come from the germline V gene (reference sequence). In nucleotides, the CDR3 is TGCAGTGCTAGAGCCCGAGGGGGAGGGACTGAAGCTTTCTTT. It encodes CSARARGGGTEAFF.

V and J are TRBV20-1 and TRBJ2-1, with a possible D match to TRBD2 (5 bases). CDR3 length equals 14 residues. V lost 4 bases and J lost 1, with 11 bases in between. From germline, CDR1 is DFQATT and CDR2 SNEGSKA (reference sequence). This chain's CDR3 is CSATWTQSYNEQFF. The CDR3 DNA follows: TGCAGTGCTACCTGGACTCAATCCTACAATGAGCAGTTCTTC.

This clonotype was seen only a few times. This sequence joins TRBV2 and TRBJ2-7; 14 bases match TRBD2. The CDR3 contains 16 residues. Per germline, CDR1 SNHLY and CDR2 FYNNEI. Trimming took 6 bases from V and 4 from J; bases not matched to a gene: 8. Here the CDR3 reads CASRTGTSGRMYEQYF. The CDR3 DNA sequence: TGTGCCAGCAGAACCGGGACTAGCGGGAGAATGTACGAGCAGTACTTC.

The chain carries TRBV6-1 and TRBJ2-7; D remains unclear. With 1 base removed from V and 4 bases from J, the gap between germline ends came to 8 bases. The germline gives CDR1 MNHNS, CDR2 SASEGT. This CDR3 spans 13 amino acids. The CDR3 sequence: CASSEEVAYEQYF. The CDR3 nucleotides are TGTGCCAGCAGTGAAGAGGTGGCTTACGAGCAGTACTTC.

This clonotype was detected only a few times. The V gene is TRBV29-1, the J gene TRBJ1-5, with TRBD1 matching over 7 bases. The CDR3 covers 12 residues. Germline V gene sequence: CDR1 SQVTM, CDR2 ANQGSEA. J lost 6 bases, V lost 6 bases, and 5 bases had no gene match. The CDR3 DNA reads as TGCAGCGTCGGACAGGCGGGTCAGCCCCAGCATTTT. Residues: CSVGQAGQPQHF.

The rearrangement uses TRBV9 and TRBJ2-7; no clear D. Germline V gene lookup returns CDR1 SGDLS and CDR2 YYNGEE. Trimming left V 0 bases short and J 4 bases short, with 11 bases between. The length of the CDR3 is 14 residues. The CDR3 sequence: CASSVGPPEYEQYF. The CDR3 nucleotides are TGTGCCAGCAGCGTAGGCCCCCCCGAGTACGAGCAGTACTTC.